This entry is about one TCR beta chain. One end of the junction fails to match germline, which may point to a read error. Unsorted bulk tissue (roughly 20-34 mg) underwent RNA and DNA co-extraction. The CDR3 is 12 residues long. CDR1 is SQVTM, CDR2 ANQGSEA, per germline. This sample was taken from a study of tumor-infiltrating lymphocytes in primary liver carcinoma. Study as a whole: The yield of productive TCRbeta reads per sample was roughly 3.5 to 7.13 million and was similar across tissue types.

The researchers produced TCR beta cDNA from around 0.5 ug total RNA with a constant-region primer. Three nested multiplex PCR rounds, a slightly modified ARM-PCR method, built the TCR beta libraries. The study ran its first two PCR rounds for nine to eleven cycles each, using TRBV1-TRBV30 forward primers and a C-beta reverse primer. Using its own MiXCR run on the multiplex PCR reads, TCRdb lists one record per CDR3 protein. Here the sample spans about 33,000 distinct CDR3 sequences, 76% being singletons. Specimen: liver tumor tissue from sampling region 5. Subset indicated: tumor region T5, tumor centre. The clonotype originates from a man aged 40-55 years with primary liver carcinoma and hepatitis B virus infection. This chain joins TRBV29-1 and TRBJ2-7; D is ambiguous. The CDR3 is CSVFSNSYEQWF. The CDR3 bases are TGCAGCGTATTCAGCAACTCCTACGAGCAGTGGTTC.